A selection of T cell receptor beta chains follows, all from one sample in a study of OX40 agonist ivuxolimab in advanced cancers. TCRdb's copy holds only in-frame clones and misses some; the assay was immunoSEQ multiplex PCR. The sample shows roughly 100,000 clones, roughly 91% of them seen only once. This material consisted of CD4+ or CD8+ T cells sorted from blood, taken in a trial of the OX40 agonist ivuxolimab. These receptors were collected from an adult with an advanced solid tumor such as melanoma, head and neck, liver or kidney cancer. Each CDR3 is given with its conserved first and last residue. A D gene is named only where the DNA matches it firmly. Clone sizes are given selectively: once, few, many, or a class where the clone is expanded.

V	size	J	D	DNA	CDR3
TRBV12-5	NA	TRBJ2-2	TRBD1	TGTGCTAGTGGCACCGTTCAGGGGGTCGGCACCGGGGAGCTGTTTTTT	CASGTVQGVGTGELFF
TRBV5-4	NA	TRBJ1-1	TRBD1	TGTGCCAGCAGCGTGAAGACAGGGTTGGGGAAAAACCTTGTCGCTTTCTTT	CASSVKTGLGKNLVAFF
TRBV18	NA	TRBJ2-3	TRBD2	TGTGCCAGCTCAGTCATAGCGGGGGGCCCAGAGCGCACAGATACGCAGTATTTT	CASSVIAGGPERTDTQYF
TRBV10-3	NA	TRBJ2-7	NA	TGTGCCATCAGTGACCTCAGGTATAGCCCCTACGAGCAGTACTTC	CAISDLRYSPYEQYF
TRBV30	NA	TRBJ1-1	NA	TGTGCCTGGAGTAGAGGGATGAACACTGAAGCTTTCTTT	CAWSRGMNTEAFF
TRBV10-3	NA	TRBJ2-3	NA	TGTGCCATTCGGGACTCTAGCACAGATACGCAGTATTTT	CAIRDSSTDTQYF
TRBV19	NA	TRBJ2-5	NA	TGTGCCAGTAGTAACAGCCGCCAAGAGACCCAGTACTTC	CASSNSRQETQYF
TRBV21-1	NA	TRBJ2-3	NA	TGTGCCAGCAGCAAAGATCGGGGCCCTCTTAGCACAGATACGCAGTATTTT	CASSKDRGPLSTDTQYF
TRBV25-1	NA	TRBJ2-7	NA	TGTGCCAGCAGTCCTGAGGGCTACGAGCAGTACTTC	CASSPEGYEQYF
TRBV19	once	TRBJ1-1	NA	TGTGCCAGTAGTACCAAATTTGACAAGAACACTGAAGCTTTCTTT	CASSTKFDKNTEAFF
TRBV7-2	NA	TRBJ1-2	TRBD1	TGTGCCAGCAGCTTAGCCGTAGGGGGCGCGTCGGGCTACACCTTC	CASSLAVGGASGYTF
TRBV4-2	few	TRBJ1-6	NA	TGTGCCAGCAGCCAAGAGAAGCGGGAGTCACCCCTCCACTTT	CASSQEKRESPLHF
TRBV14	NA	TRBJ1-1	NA	TGTGCCAGCAGCCAAGATCGGGGCAGGGGAAACACTGAAGCTTTCTTT	CASSQDRGRGNTEAFF
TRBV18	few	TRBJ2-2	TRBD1	TGTGCCAGCTCACCGGGACAGGGAGACACCGGGGAGCTGTTTTTT	CASSPGQGDTGELFF
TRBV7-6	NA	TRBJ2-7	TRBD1	TGTGCCAGCAGCGCCAATACAGGGGTGGCGCAGTACTTC	CASSANTGVAQYF
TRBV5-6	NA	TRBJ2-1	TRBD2	TGTGCCAGTTTAACGGGACTAGCGGACGAGCAGTTCTTC	CASLTGLADEQFF
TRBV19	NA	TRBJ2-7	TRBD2	TGTGCCAGTAGTATCATGCTAGCGGGTGGTTCCTACGAGCAGTACTTC	CASSIMLAGGSYEQYF
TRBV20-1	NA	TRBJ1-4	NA	TGCAGTGCTAGAAACCTTGAAAAACTGTTTTTT	CSARNLEKLFF
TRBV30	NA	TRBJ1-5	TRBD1	TGTGCCTGGAGTTTAACAGGGGTTCAGCCCCAGCATTTT	CAWSLTGVQPQHF
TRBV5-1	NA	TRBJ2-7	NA	TGCGCCAGCAGCTTGTATGAGGGACGCTCCTACGAGCAGTACTTC	CASSLYEGRSYEQYF
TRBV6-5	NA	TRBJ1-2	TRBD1	TGTGCCAGCAGTACTGACAGGGGGGCCGGCTACACCTTC	CASSTDRGAGYTF
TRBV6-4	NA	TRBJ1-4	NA	TGTGCCAGCAGTGACGCGTCGGAAAAACTGTTTTTT	CASSDASEKLFF
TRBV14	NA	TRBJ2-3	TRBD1	TGTGCCAGCAGTTACGACAGGGGGGGCACAGATACGCAGTATTTT	CASSYDRGGTDTQYF
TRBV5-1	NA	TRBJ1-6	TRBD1	TGCGCCAGCAGCATGCCGGGACAGGGCCTTTCACCCCTCCACTTT	CASSMPGQGLSPLHF
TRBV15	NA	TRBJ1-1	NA	TGTGCCACCTACAGCAGGACAACGCAGGGGAACACTGAAGCTTTCTTT	CATYSRTTQGNTEAFF
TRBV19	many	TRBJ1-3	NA	TGTGCCAGTAACGTCGGAAGGGGTGGAAACACCATATATTTT	CASNVGRGGNTIYF
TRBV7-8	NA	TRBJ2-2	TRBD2	TGTGCCAGCAGCCTTAGCGGGGGTAGTACCGGGGAGCTGTTTTTT	CASSLSGGSTGELFF
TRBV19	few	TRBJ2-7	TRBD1	TGTGCCAGTAGCCCCGGGACAGGAAGGTCCCACGAGCAGTACTTC	CASSPGTGRSHEQYF
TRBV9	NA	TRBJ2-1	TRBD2	TGTGCCAGCAGCGTAGTATTCGGGGGGAGCTCCTACAATGAGCAGTTCTTC	CASSVVFGGSSYNEQFF
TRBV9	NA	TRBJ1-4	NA	TGTGCCAGCAGCGTAGCAGGGACTAATGAAAAACTGTTTTTT	CASSVAGTNEKLFF
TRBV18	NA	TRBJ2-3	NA	TGTGCCAGCTCACCATTCAGGGAACGGGGGACCCAGTATTTT	CASSPFRERGTQYF
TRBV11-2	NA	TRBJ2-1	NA	TGTGCCAGCAGCTTAGTAGATGAGCAGTTCTTC	CASSLVDEQFF
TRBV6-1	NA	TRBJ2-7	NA	TGTGCCAGCAGTGAAAGGAGTCCCTCCTACGAGCAGTACTTC	CASSERSPSYEQYF
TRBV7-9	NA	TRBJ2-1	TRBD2	TGTGCCAGCAGCTTAGGAGCCGGGACTACGGCCAATGAGCAGTTCTTC	CASSLGAGTTANEQFF
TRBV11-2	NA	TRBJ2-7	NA	TGTGCCAGCAGCCGACTACAGGGAACGATCTACGAGCAGTACTTC	CASSRLQGTIYEQYF
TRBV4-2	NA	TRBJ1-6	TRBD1	TGTGCCAGCAGCCCCACCTACAGGGGGGAGGATTTCACCCTCCACTTT	CASSPTYRGEDFTLHF
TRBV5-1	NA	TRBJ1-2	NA	TGCGCCAGCAGCTTGGGAGCCGTTACGGGGCGCTATGGCTACACCTTC	CASSLGAVTGRYGYTF
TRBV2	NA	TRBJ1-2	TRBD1	TGTGCCAGCAGTGAAGGAGTAGGGGGCGTTGGCTACACCTTC	CASSEGVGGVGYTF
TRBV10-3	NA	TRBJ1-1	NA	TGTGCCATCAGTGAAGAAATGGGGAACACTGAAGCTTTCTTT	CAISEEMGNTEAFF
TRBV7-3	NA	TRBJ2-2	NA	TGTGCCAGCAGCTTAACTGGGGGCCAGACCGGGGAGCTGTTTTTT	CASSLTGGQTGELFF
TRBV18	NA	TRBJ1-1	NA	TGTGCCAGCTCACCCGGACTGAACACTGAAGCTTTCTTT	CASSPGLNTEAFF
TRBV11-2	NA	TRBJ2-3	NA	TGTGCCAGCAGCTTCCTCAGGACTGCAACAGATACGCAGTATTTT	CASSFLRTATDTQYF
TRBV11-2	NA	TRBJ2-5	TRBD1	TGTGCCAGCAGCTTAGCAGGGGGCCAAGAGACCCAGTACTTC	CASSLAGGQETQYF